The rows below give T cell receptor beta chains drawn from one sample of a study of cytomegalovirus exposure and HLA in healthy donors. The assay was immunoSEQ multiplex PCR, and TCRdb's table has in-frame clones only and misses some. The sample consists of 150,000 or so clones, roughly 80% of them appearing once. The sequenced sample consisted of PBMCs. The receptors shown here come from a man between 18 and 29 years old in good health and CMV-seronegative. Both conserved end residues are part of each CDR3. D genes are given only for firm matches. Size is stated for part of the rows, as once, few or many counts, or as a class when the clone is expanded.

14,TRBV5-1,.,.,TRBJ2-3,TGCGCCAGCAGCTTAATGGAGGGCACAGATACGCAGTATTTT,CASSLMEGTDTQYF
15,TRBV28,TRBD2,few,TRBJ2-1,TGTGCCAGCAGTTTATTAACTAGCGTCTACAATGAGCAGTTCTTC,CASSLLTSVYNEQFF
14,TRBV9,.,.,TRBJ1-2,TGTGCCAGCAGCAAACAGGGTCGCAACTATGGCTACACCTTC,CASSKQGRNYGYTF
15,TRBV6-1,TRBD2,few,TRBJ2-7,TGTGCCAGCAGTGAAGCGGCGGGGGGGACCGACGAGCAGTACTTC,CASSEAAGGTDEQYF
13,TRBV6-5,.,.,TRBJ2-7,TGTGCCAGCAGCCCTAGTCCCCCCTACGAGCAGTACTTC,CASSPSPPYEQYF
15,TRBV5-1,TRBD2,.,TRBJ2-2,TGCGCCAGCAGCTATCCCCTGGGGGGGACCGGGGAGCTGTTTTTT,CASSYPLGGTGELFF
12,TRBV5-8,.,.,TRBJ1-5,TGTGCCAGCAACAGGGTGGGTCAGCCCCAGCATTTT,CASNRVGQPQHF
13,TRBV7-2,.,.,TRBJ1-2,TGTGCCAGCAGCTGGGGGGGTTTTGGTTGCTACACCTTC,CASSWGGFGCYTF
14,TRBV4-1,TRBD1,.,TRBJ1-1,TGCGCCAGCAGCCAGGCCGACAGGGGTGCAGAAGCTTTCTTT,CASSQADRGAEAFF
14,TRBV5-1,.,once,TRBJ2-2,TGCGCCAGCAGCTTGGCCCGGAACACCGGGGAGCTGTTTTTT,CASSLARNTGELFF
11,TRBV27,.,.,TRBJ2-7,TGTGCCAGCAGTTTCACGGGAGAGCAGTACTTC,CASSFTGEQYF
15,TRBV18,TRBD1,.,TRBJ2-5,TGTGCCAGCTCACCACTGAAGGGGGCCCAAGAGACCCAGTACTTC,CASSPLKGAQETQYF
18,TRBV29-1,TRBD2,.,TRBJ2-5,TGCAGCGTTGAATGGCAGGGGAAACTAGCGGGAGCCAAGGAGACCCAGTACTTC,CSVEWQGKLAGAKETQYF
15,TRBV5-1,TRBD2,few,TRBJ2-7,TGCGCCAGCAGCGTGCGGCTAGCGGGAGAGGGCGAGCAGTACTTC,CASSVRLAGEGEQYF
16,TRBV5-4,.,.,TRBJ2-3,TGTGCCAGCAGCCAGCTTCCCCGGGAGCGTGGAGATACGCAGTATTTT,CASSQLPRERGDTQYF
19,TRBV7-2,.,.,TRBJ1-3,TGTGCCAGCAGCTTAGTGTTCGGAGGGCCCTCCTACTCTGGAAACACCATATATTTT,CASSLVFGGPSYSGNTIYF
15,TRBV5-1,.,.,TRBJ2-7,TGCGCCAGCGGCCCGACGGGACCAGGGGTCCACGAGCAGTACTTC,CASGPTGPGVHEQYF
16,TRBV25-1,.,once,TRBJ2-2,TGTGCCAGCAGTGAACCGGAGCCGGGATACACCGGGGAGCTGTTTTTT,CASSEPEPGYTGELFF
15,TRBV28,.,.,TRBJ1-1,TGTGCCAGCCACCCGGCGGGGGCCAAGAACACTGAAGCTTTCTTT,CASHPAGAKNTEAFF
20,TRBV7-6,.,few,TRBJ2-6,TGTGCCAGCAGCTTACGCGGGGCCGCGAGCTTTAGCTCTGGGGCCAACGTCCTGACTTTC,CASSLRGAASFSSGANVLTF
15,TRBV7-3,TRBD1,.,TRBJ2-1,TGTGCCAGCAGTTTTGGGGACAGGGACTACAATGAGCAGTTCTTC,CASSFGDRDYNEQFF
13,TRBV30,.,.,TRBJ2-7,TGTGCCTGGAGTGTCATGCAGGGAGGCGAGCAGTACTTC,CAWSVMQGGEQYF
17,TRBV27,TRBD2,once,TRBJ2-2,TGTGCCAGCAGCCCAAACCGACTAGCAGCGAACACCGGGGAGCTGTTTTTT,CASSPNRLAANTGELFF